A selection of T cell receptor beta chains follows, all from one sample in a study of T-cell reconstitution after alpha-beta-depleted transplantation in children. MiXCR, run by TCRdb on the PCR reads, gives a single entry per CDR3 protein. This table has approximately 300,000 distinct CDR3 sequences, roughly 9.1% appearing once. Sequencing used PBMCs, obtained before TCRalphabeta/CD19-depleted stem cell transplant. The receptors stem from a boy in the first two years of life with acute myeloid leukemia, due to receive a stem cell transplant. CDR3s include the opening cysteine and the closing phenylalanine or tryptophan. A D gene is named only where the DNA matches it firmly. Not all rows give a size; the values are once, few, many and, for expanded clones, a class.

.,TRBV5-6,.,TRBJ2-7,CASSLDPGRPYEQYF,TGTGCCAGCAGCTTGGACCCAGGGCGACCCTACGAGCAGTACTTC
.,TRBV13,.,TRBJ2-7,CASSLGRRAYEQCF,TGTGCCAGCAGCTTAGGCCGCAGGGCCTACGAGCAGTGCTTC
.,TRBV29-1,many,TRBJ1-2,CSVEAAGNYGYTF,TGCAGCGTTGAAGCCGCAGGGAACTATGGCTACACCTTC
.,TRBV29-1,many,TRBJ2-1,CSVDRVYNEQFF,TGCAGCGTGGACAGAGTCTACAATGAGCAGTTCTTC
.,TRBV10-3,few,TRBJ2-2,CAISDPNTGELFF,TGTGCCATCAGTGACCCAAACACCGGGGAGCTGTTTTTT
TRBD2,TRBV28,many,TRBJ2-7,CASSPRLAGRYEQYF,TGTGCCAGCAGTCCAAGACTAGCGGGACGGTACGAGCAGTACTTC
TRBD1,TRBV11-2,few,TRBJ1-2,CASSLGVTGFRYGYTF,TGTGCCAGCAGCTTAGGTGTGACAGGGTTTCGGTATGGCTACACCTTC
TRBD2,TRBV29-1,many,TRBJ2-5,CSVELGLAGVQETQYF,TGCAGCGTTGAATTGGGACTAGCGGGAGTCCAAGAGACCCAGTACTTC
TRBD1,TRBV12-3/TRBV12-4,.,TRBJ2-7,CASRPGQGNPYEQYF,TGTGCCAGCCGCCCGGGACAGGGAAACCCCTACGAGCAGTACTTC
.,TRBV5-6,many,TRBJ2-1,CASSLDADNEQFF,TGTGCCAGCAGCTTGGACGCGGACAATGAGCAGTTCTTC
.,TRBV20-1,.,TRBJ2-4,CSARESYKNIQYF,TGCAGTGCTAGAGAAAGCTACAAAAACATTCAGTACTTC
TRBD2,TRBV3-1,few,TRBJ2-1,CASSQVLRLAAYNEQFF,TGTGCCAGCAGCCAGGTGCTCAGGCTAGCGGCCTACAATGAGCAGTTCTTC
TRBD1,TRBV6-1,.,TRBJ2-7,CASWAIWTGFHEQYF,TGTGCCAGCTGGGCGATTTGGACAGGGTTCCACGAGCAGTACTTC
TRBD2,TRBV4-3,many,TRBJ2-1,CASSQDTGGSNEQFF,TGCGCCAGCAGCCAAGACACGGGAGGGTCCAATGAGCAGTTCTTC
.,TRBV20-1,.,TRBJ2-5,CCARDPGAGETQYF,TGCTGTGCTAGAGATCCGGGGGCTGGGGAGACCCAGTACTTC
.,TRBV30,.,TRBJ2-3,CAWRRGTDTQYF,TGTGCCTGGAGAAGGGGGACAGATACGCAGTATTTT
TRBD1,TRBV7-2,.,TRBJ2-7,CASSARTGKGEQYF,TGTGCCAGCAGCGCCCGGACAGGGAAGGGCGAGCAGTACTTC
.,TRBV29-1,many,TRBJ1-2,CSVVGLANYGYTF,TGCAGCGTTGTGGGCTTAGCTAACTATGGCTACACCTTC
.,TRBV10-3,many,TRBJ2-2,CAIRGTGELFF,TGTGCCATCAGGGGCACCGGGGAGCTGTTTTTT
.,TRBV20-1,many,TRBJ2-7,CSARLGRSARVEQYF,TGCAGTGCTAGATTAGGGCGGAGTGCCCGGGTGGAGCAGTACTTC
.,TRBV7-2,few,TRBJ2-7,CASSSGAGSAYEQYF,TGTGCCAGCAGCTCAGGGGCGGGGAGTGCCTACGAGCAGTACTTC
TRBD1,TRBV10-2,many,TRBJ2-7,CASIGQGNSYEQYF,TGCGCCAGCATCGGACAGGGGAACTCCTACGAGCAGTACTTC
.,TRBV7-8,many,TRBJ2-1,CASSLDGGSYNEQFF,TGTGCCAGCAGCTTAGACGGGGGCTCCTACAATGAGCAGTTCTTC
.,TRBV20-1,many,TRBJ2-1,CSARSGDEQFF,TGCAGTGCTAGATCCGGCGATGAGCAGTTCTTC